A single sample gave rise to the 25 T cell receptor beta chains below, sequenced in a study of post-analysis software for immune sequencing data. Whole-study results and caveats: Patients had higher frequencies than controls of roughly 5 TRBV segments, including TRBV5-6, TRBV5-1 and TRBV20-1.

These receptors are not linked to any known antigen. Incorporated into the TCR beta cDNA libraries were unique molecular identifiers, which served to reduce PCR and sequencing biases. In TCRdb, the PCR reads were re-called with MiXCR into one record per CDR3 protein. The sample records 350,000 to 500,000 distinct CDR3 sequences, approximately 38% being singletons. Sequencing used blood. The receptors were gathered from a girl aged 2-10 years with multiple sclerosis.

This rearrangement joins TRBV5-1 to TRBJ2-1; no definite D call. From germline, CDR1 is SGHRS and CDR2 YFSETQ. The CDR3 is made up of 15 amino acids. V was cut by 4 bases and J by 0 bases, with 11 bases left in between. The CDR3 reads CASSPTTSSYNEQFF. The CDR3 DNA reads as TGCGCCAGCAGCCCTACCACCAGCTCCTACAATGAGCAGTTCTTC.

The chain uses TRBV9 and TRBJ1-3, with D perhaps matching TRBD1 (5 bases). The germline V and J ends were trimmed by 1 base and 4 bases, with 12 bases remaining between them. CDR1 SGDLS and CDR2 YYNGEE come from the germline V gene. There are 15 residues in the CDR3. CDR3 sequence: CASSVSGGDGNTIYF. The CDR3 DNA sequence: TGTGCCAGCAGCGTATCCGGAGGGGACGGAAACACCATATATTTT.

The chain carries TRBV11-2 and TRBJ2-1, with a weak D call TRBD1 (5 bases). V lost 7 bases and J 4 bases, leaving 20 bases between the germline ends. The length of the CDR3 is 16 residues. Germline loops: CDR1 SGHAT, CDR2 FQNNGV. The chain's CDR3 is CASIRLPTGVYNEQFF. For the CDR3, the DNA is TGTGCCAGCATCCGCCTCCCCACAGGAGTATACAATGAGCAGTTCTTC.

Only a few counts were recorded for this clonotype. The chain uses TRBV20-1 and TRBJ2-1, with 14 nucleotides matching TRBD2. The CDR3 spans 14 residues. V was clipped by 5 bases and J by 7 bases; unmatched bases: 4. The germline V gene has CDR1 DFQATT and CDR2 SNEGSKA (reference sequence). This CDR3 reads CSAQTSGRANEQFF. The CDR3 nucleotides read TGCAGTGCTCAGACTAGCGGGAGGGCTAATGAGCAGTTCTTC.

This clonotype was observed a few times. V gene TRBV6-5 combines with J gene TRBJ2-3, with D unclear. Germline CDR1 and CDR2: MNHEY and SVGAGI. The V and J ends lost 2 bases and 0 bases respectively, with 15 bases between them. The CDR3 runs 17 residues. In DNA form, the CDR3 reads TGTGCCAGCAGTTACGGTTTCGGCGGTTATAGCACAGATACGCAGTATTTT. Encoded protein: CASSYGFGGYSTDTQYF.

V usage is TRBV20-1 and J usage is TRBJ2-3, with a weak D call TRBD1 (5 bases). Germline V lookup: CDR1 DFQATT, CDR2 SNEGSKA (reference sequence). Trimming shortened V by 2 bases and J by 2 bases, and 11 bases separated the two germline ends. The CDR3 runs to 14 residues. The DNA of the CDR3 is TGCAGTGCTAGAAGTGGGGCTCACACAGATACGCAGTATTTT. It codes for CSARSGAHTDTQYF.

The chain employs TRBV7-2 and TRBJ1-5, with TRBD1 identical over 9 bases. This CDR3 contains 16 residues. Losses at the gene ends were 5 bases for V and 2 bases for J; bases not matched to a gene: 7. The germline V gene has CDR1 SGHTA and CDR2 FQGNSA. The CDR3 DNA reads TGTGCCAGCAGCCTAATTCGGGACAGGGGCAATCAGCCCCAGCATTTT. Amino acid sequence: CASSLIRDRGNQPQHF.

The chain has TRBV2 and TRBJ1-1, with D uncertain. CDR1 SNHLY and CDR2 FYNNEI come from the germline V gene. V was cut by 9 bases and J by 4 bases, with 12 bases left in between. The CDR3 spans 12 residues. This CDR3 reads CARAGGITEAFF. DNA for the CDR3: TGTGCCAGGGCTGGCGGTATCACTGAAGCTTTCTTT.

The CDR3, as DNA: TGTGCCAGCAGCTTAGATCTAGCGGGAGAAGAGACCCAGTACTTC. This codes for CASSLDLAGEETQYF. V and J are TRBV7-9 and TRBJ2-5; 10 nucleotides agree with TRBD2. The CDR3 has 15 amino acids. Trimming removed 1 base from V and 3 bases from J; junction bases left unmatched: 2. From germline, CDR1 is SEHNR and CDR2 FQNEAQ (reference sequence). Combining the CDR3 with reference TRBV7-9 and TRBJ2-5 gives the whole variable domain DTGVSQNPRHKITKRGQNVTFRCDPISEHNRLYWYRQTLGQGPEFLTYFQNEAQLEKSRLLSDRFSAERPKGSFSTLEIQRTEQGDSAMYLCASSLDLAGEETQYFGPGTRLLVL.

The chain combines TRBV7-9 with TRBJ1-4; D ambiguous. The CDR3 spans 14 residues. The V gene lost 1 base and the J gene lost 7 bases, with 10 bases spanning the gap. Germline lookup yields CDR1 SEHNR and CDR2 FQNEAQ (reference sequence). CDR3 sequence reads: CASSLGESGEKLFF. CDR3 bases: TGTGCCAGCAGCTTAGGCGAGTCGGGTGAAAAACTGTTTTTT.

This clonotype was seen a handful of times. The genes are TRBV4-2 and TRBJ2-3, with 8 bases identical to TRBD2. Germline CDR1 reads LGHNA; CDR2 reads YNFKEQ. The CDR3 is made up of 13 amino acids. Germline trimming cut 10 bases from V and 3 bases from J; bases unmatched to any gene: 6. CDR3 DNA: TGTGCCATCGCGGGAGGAGTGACAGATACGCAGTATTTT. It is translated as CAIAGGVTDTQYF.

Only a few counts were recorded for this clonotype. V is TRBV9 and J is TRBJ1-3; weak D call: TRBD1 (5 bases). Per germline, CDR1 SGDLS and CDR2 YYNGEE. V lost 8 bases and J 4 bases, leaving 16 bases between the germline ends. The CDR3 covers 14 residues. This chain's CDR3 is CASSPPGSGNTIYF. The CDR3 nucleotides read TGTGCCAGTAGCCCCCCAGGGTCCGGAAACACCATATATTTT.

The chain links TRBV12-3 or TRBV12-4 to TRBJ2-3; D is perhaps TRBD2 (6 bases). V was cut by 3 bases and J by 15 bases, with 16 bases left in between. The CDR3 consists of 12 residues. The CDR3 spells CASSLGGDMQYF. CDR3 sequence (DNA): TGTGCCAGCAGTTTGGGAGGAGATATGCAATATTTT.

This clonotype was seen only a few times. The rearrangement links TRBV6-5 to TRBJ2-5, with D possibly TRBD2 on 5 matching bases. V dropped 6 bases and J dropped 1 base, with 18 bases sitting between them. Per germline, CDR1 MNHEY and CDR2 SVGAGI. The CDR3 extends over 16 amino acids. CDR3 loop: CASSYGVWRTQETQYF. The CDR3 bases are TGTGCCAGCAGCTACGGGGTCTGGCGGACCCAAGAGACCCAGTACTTC.

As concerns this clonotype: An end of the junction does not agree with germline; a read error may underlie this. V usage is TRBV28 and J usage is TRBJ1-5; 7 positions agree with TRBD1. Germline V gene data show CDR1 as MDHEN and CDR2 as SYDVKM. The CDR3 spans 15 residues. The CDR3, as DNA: TGTGCCAGCAGTATACAGGGGAACAGCAATCGGCCCCAGCATTTT. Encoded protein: CASSIQGNSNRPQHF.

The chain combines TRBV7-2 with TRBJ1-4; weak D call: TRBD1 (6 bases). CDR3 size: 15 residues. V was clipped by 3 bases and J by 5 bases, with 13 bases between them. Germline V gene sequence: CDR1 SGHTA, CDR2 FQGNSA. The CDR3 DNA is TGTGCCAGCAGCTTCAAGACAGGATTCAATGAAAAACTGTTTTTT. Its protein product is CASSFKTGFNEKLFF.

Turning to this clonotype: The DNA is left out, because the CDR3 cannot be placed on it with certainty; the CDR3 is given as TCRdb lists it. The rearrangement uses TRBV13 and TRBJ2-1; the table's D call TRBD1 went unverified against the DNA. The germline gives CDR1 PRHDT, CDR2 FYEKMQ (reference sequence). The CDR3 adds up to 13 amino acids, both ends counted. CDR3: CASSLNLSWEQFF.

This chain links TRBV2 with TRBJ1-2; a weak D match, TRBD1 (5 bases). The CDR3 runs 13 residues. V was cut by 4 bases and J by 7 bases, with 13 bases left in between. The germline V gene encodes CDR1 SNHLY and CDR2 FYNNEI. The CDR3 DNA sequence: TGTGCCAGCAGTGGGGGGACCGTGGTTGGCTACACCTTC. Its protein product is CASSGGTVVGYTF.

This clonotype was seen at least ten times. The CDR3 here is CASRLGTAQETQYF. The CDR3 coding sequence is TGTGCCAGCAGATTGGGGACAGCCCAAGAGACCCAGTACTTC. V usage is TRBV12-3 or TRBV12-4 and J usage is TRBJ2-5, with TRBD1 matching 7 bases. Trimming at V came to 6 bases and at J to 1 base, leaving 5 bases not matched to a gene. This CDR3 is 14 amino acids long.

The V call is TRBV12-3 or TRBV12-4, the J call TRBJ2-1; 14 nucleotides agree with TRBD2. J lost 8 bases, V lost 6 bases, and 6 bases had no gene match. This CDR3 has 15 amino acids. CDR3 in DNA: TGTGCCAGCAGGAAGACTAGCGGGAGGGCATATGAGCAGTTCTTC. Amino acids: CASRKTSGRAYEQFF.

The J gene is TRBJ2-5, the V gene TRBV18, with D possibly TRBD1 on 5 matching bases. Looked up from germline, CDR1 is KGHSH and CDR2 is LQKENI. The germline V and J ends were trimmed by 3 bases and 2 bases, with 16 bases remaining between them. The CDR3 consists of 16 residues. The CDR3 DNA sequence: TGTGCCAGCTCACCCCCCGTTGGGGCAGTACAAGAGACCCAGTACTTC. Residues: CASSPPVGAVQETQYF.

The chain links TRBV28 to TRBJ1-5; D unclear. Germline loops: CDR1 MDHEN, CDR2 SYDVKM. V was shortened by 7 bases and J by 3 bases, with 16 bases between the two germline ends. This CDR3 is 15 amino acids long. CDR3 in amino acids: CASTRAEYPNQPQHF. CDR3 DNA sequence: TGTGCCAGCACCCGGGCCGAATACCCCAATCAGCCCCAGCATTTT. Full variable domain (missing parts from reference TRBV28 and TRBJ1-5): DVKVTQSSRYLVKRTGEKVFLECVQDMDHENMFWYRQDPGLGLRLIYFSYDVKMKEKGDIPEGYSVSREKKERFSLILESASTNQTSMYLCASTRAEYPNQPQHFGDGTRLSIL.

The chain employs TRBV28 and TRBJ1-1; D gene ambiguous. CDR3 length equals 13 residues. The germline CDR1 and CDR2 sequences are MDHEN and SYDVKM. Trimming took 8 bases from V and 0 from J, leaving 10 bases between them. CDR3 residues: CASAPRMNTEAFF. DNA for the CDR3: TGTGCCAGCGCGCCTCGGATGAACACTGAAGCTTTCTTT. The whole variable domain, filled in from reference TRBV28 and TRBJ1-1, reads DVKVTQSSRYLVKRTGEKVFLECVQDMDHENMFWYRQDPGLGLRLIYFSYDVKMKEKGDIPEGYSVSREKKERFSLILESASTNQTSMYLCASAPRMNTEAFFGQGTRLTVV.

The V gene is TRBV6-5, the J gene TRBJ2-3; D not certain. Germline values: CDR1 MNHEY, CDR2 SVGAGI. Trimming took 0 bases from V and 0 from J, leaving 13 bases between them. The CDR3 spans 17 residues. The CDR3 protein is CASSYSGGSISTDTQYF. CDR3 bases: TGTGCCAGCAGTTACTCAGGCGGATCAATCAGCACAGATACGCAGTATTTT.

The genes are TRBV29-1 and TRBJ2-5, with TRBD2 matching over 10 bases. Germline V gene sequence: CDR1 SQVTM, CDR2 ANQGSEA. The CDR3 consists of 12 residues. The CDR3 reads CGGASGSISGYF. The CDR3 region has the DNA TGCGGGGGGGCTAGCGGGAGTATATCGGGGTACTTC.